The 24 T cell receptor beta chains below were found in one sample sequenced in a study of cytomegalovirus exposure and HLA in healthy donors. PCR was performed using 60 Vbeta and 13 Jbeta primers. Data came from immunoSEQ multiplex PCR; TCRdb stores just in-frame clones and leaves some out. The sample lists 110,000 to 150,000 clones, 68% occurring once. The sample comprised PBMCs. These receptor sequences come from a man aged 60 to 75 in good health and CMV-seronegative.

This clone was seen a single time. The chain couples TRBV19 to TRBJ2-1; D may be TRBD1 (7 bases). V lost 3 bases, J lost 5 bases, and 14 bases lay in between. Germline-derived CDR1 and CDR2 are LNHDA and SQIVND (reference sequence). The CDR3 is made up of 15 amino acids. DNA for the CDR3: TGTGCCAGTAGTATTTCGACAGGGAGGAACAATGAGCAGTTCTTC. It codes for CASSISTGRNNEQFF.

This clone was seen more than once but under ten times. This chain uses TRBV4-1 with TRBJ2-1; possible D gene TRBD2, 5 bases. Germline V gene lookup returns CDR1 MGHRA and CDR2 YSYEKL. The germline V and J ends were trimmed by 0 bases and 2 bases, with 14 bases remaining between them. The CDR3 contains 17 residues. The CDR3, as DNA: TGCGCCAGCAGCCAAGAACCGATAGCGAAGACCTACAATGAGCAGTTCTTC. Translation gives CASSQEPIAKTYNEQFF.

The J gene is TRBJ1-3, the V gene TRBV9; TRBD1 is a possible D gene (5 bases). The CDR3 has 15 residues. Deletions cut 0 bases from V and 2 bases from J, with 9 bases between. CDR1 and CDR2 from the germline V gene are SGDLS and YYNGEE. The DNA of the CDR3 is TGTGCCAGCAGCGTAGGATCAGGGACTGGAAACACCATATATTTT. It translates to CASSVGSGTGNTIYF.

The gene calls are TRBV5-4 and TRBJ2-3; D is unresolved. V dropped 4 bases and J dropped 6 bases, with 6 bases sitting between them. This CDR3 is 11 amino acids long. Germline loops: CDR1 SGHNT, CDR2 YYREEE (reference sequence). The CDR3 is CASSDTDTQYF. DNA for the CDR3: TGTGCCAGCAGCGACACGGATACGCAGTATTTT.

This clone was picked up a small number of times. V and J are TRBV7-3 and TRBJ2-1; possible D gene TRBD1, 6 bases. Germline-derived CDR1 and CDR2 are SGHTA and FQGTGA. The CDR3 has 12 amino acids. V gave up 4 bases and J gave up 7 bases, with 8 bases separating them. Here the CDR3 reads CASSSQGNEQFF. For the CDR3, the DNA is TGTGCCAGCAGCTCTCAGGGGAATGAGCAGTTCTTC.

CDR3 bases: TGTGCCAGCAGCGGCTTCAGGGGAGACACCAACTATGGCTACACCTTC. Amino acids: CASSGFRGDTNYGYTF. The chain employs TRBV9 and TRBJ1-2; D may be TRBD1 (6 bases). This CDR3 is 16 amino acids long. The V and J ends lost 3 bases and 2 bases respectively, with 17 bases between them. In germline, CDR1 is SGDLS, CDR2 YYNGEE.

J is TRBJ1-3 and V is TRBV7-8, with 10 bases identical to TRBD1. This CDR3 comprises 15 residues. V lost 3 bases to trimming and J lost 2 bases; unmatched junction nucleotides: 1. The V gene's germline CDR1 is SGHVS and CDR2 FQNEAQ. The DNA for the CDR3 is TGTGCCAGCAGCTTGACAGGGGGCACTGGAAACACCATATATTTT. Translating it yields CASSLTGGTGNTIYF.

This clone was seen only a few times. The chain joins TRBV27 to TRBJ1-1; tentatively, D is TRBD1 (5 bases). Trimming removed 7 bases at V and 1 base at J, with 13 bases between. The CDR3 has 14 amino acids. CDR1 is MNHEY and CDR2 is SMNVEV in the germline V gene (reference sequence). The CDR3 bases are TGTGCCAGCACGACCGTTCAGGGGAACACTGAAGCTTTCTTT. Encoded protein: CASTTVQGNTEAFF.

The chain has TRBV4-1 and TRBJ1-1; D unclear. Germline-derived CDR1 and CDR2 are MGHRA and YSYEKL. The CDR3 extends over 13 amino acids. V was cut by 7 bases and J by 4 bases, with 13 bases left in between. CDR3 region: CASIGIAGTEAFF. Written as DNA, the CDR3 is TGCGCCAGCATAGGAATTGCGGGCACTGAAGCTTTCTTT.

The gene calls are TRBV27 and TRBJ1-2; 8 bases match TRBD1. The J segment lost 5 bases and the V segment lost 1 base, leaving 12 bases of the junction unmatched. The germline V gene encodes CDR1 MNHEY and CDR2 SMNVEV (reference sequence). The CDR3 is 17 amino acids. This CDR3 reads CASSLYGTGPKEYGYTF. The CDR3 region has the DNA TGTGCCAGCAGTTTATACGGGACAGGCCCCAAAGAGTATGGCTACACCTTC.

This clone showed up just a few times. The J gene is TRBJ2-6, the V gene TRBV5-4, with 10 bases fitting TRBD1. The germline V gene encodes CDR1 SGHNT and CDR2 YYREEE (reference sequence). CDR3 length: 17 amino acids. Trimming cost V 0 bases and J 3 bases; bases outside gene matches: 3. For the CDR3, the DNA is TGTGCCAGCAGCTTGGGACAGGGGGCAGATGGGGCCAACGTCCTGACTTTC. Protein: CASSLGQGADGANVLTF.

The CDR3 sequence: CASSQVLNTGELFF. CDR3 nucleotide sequence: TGTGCCAGCAGCCAAGTTCTGAACACCGGGGAGCTGTTTTTT. The chain couples TRBV14 to TRBJ2-2, with unresolved D. V was shortened by 1 base and J by 1 base, with 4 bases between the two germline ends. The CDR3 sequence is 14 residues long. Germline CDR1 SGHDN, CDR2 FVKESK.

Only a few counts were recorded for this clone. V usage is TRBV4-2 and J usage is TRBJ2-1, with TRBD1 matching 12 bases. Per the germline V gene, CDR1 is LGHNA and CDR2 is YNFKEQ. The ends lost 4 bases at V and 4 bases at J; junction bases unmatched: 20. CDR3 length: 21 residues. The CDR3 DNA sequence: TGTGCCAGCAGCCCCGCCCAGCCCCGGGACAGGGGGCTTACGGGATACAATGAGCAGTTCTTC. Protein sequence: CASSPAQPRDRGLTGYNEQFF.

The chain recombines TRBV9 with TRBJ2-5, with 8 bases fitting TRBD2. The CDR3 has 12 residues. With V trimmed by 3 bases and J by 5 bases, 0 bases remained unmatched. Germline CDR1 SGDLS, CDR2 YYNGEE. For the CDR3, the DNA is TGTGCCAGCAGCGCGGGGGGGGAGACCCAGTACTTC. Amino acid sequence: CASSAGGETQYF.

The chain combines TRBV7-9 with TRBJ2-7; the D gene is possibly TRBD2 (7 bases). The germline gives CDR1 SEHNR, CDR2 FQNEAQ (reference sequence). The CDR3 extends over 16 amino acids. V lost 0 bases and J lost 4, with 16 bases in between. The CDR3 bases are TGTGCCAGCAGCTTAGCGCTATCGGGGGGCCGATACGAGCAGTACTTC. Residues: CASSLALSGGRYEQYF. The variable domain in full, with the rest retrieved from reference TRBV7-9 and TRBJ2-7, is DTGVSQNPRHKITKRGQNVTFRCDPISEHNRLYWYRQTLGQGPEFLTYFQNEAQLEKSRLLSDRFSAERPKGSFSTLEIQRTEQGDSAMYLCASSLALSGGRYEQYFGPGTRLTVT.

V is TRBV9 and J is TRBJ2-2, with 8 bases fitting TRBD2. The CDR3 contains 14 residues. V gave up 7 bases and J gave up 6 bases; unmatched junction bases: 8. Germline V gives CDR1 SGDLS, CDR2 YYNGEE. CDR3 in amino acids: CASSGGVIAGELFF. The CDR3 region has the DNA TGTGCCAGCTCCGGGGGGGTAATCGCCGGGGAGCTGTTTTTT.

This clone was observed a few times. The rearrangement links TRBV28 to TRBJ1-5, with D unclear. V was clipped by 7 bases and J by 5 bases, with 9 bases between them. The CDR3 has 12 amino acids. CDR1 and CDR2 from the germline V gene are MDHEN and SYDVKM. CDR3 sequence reads: CASNSIDQPQHF. The CDR3 DNA is TGTGCCAGCAACTCGATCGATCAGCCCCAGCATTTT.

This rearrangement joins TRBV28 to TRBJ1-2, with 7 bases lining up with TRBD1. The J segment lost 4 bases and the V segment lost 5 bases, leaving 1 base of the junction unmatched. The germline V gene encodes CDR1 MDHEN and CDR2 SYDVKM. The CDR3 loop spans 12 amino acids. The CDR3 is CASSGDSYGYTF. The CDR3 DNA sequence: TGTGCCAGCAGTGGGGACAGCTATGGCTACACCTTC.

The rearrangement uses TRBV19 and TRBJ1-4; a weak D match, TRBD1 (5 bases). Germline V gene data show CDR1 as LNHDA and CDR2 as SQIVND (reference sequence). V was pared by 3 bases and J by 11 bases, with 7 bases between. The CDR3 consists of 11 residues. The chain's CDR3 is CASSMEGKLFF. DNA for the CDR3: TGTGCCAGTAGTATGGAGGGGAAACTGTTTTTT.

This chain joins TRBV29-1 and TRBJ2-7, with 11 positions matching TRBD1. The CDR3 is made up of 13 amino acids. Per germline, CDR1 SQVTM and CDR2 ANQGSEA. J lost 7 bases, V lost 0 bases, and 2 bases had no gene match. CDR3 sequence: CSVEEDRGLEQYF. CDR3 bases: TGCAGCGTTGAAGAGGACAGGGGGCTAGAGCAGTACTTC.

The table lists this clone with a few counts. This rearrangement joins TRBV30 to TRBJ2-1, with 12 bases aligning to TRBD2. Germline-derived CDR1 and CDR2 are GTSNPN and SVGIG (reference sequence). CDR3 length: 12 residues. Trimming took 5 bases from V and 7 from J; bases not matched to a gene: 0. The CDR3 coding sequence is TGTGCCTGGGGACTAGCGGGAAATGAGCAGTTCTTC. This codes for CAWGLAGNEQFF.

This clone has only one observation. The chain's CDR3 is CASSNRGGGANVLTF. CDR3 nucleotides: TGTGCCAGCAGTAACAGGGGTGGTGGGGCCAACGTCCTGACTTTC. The chain uses TRBV25-1 and TRBJ2-6, with TRBD1 matching over 7 bases. The trim removed 5 bases at V and 3 bases at J, leaving 4 bases unmatched. The CDR3 has 15 amino acids. Looked up from germline, CDR1 is MGHDK and CDR2 is SYGVNS.

This sequence joins TRBV5-6 and TRBJ2-7, with 7 bases matching TRBD2. The V gene's germline CDR1 is SGHDT and CDR2 YYEEEE. This CDR3 contains 13 residues. V lost 6 bases and J lost 2; bases outside the gene matches: 5. The CDR3 sequence: CASTRTSAYEQYF. In nucleotides, the CDR3 is TGTGCCAGCACCAGGACTAGTGCCTACGAGCAGTACTTC.

The genes are TRBV19 and TRBJ2-2; TRBD2 might be the D (5 bases). Germline CDR1 reads LNHDA; CDR2 reads SQIVND (reference sequence). Deletions cut 2 bases from V and 4 bases from J, with 8 bases between. The CDR3 consists of 14 residues. The CDR3 sequence is CASSISGATGELFF. In DNA, the CDR3 is TGTGCCAGTAGTATAAGCGGCGCCACCGGGGAGCTGTTTTTT.